A selection of T cell receptor beta chains follows, all from one sample in a study of cytomegalovirus exposure and HLA in healthy donors. Using immunoSEQ multiplex PCR, the repertoire was profiled, and TCRdb retains in-frame clones only, with some absent. In the table there are about 82,000 clones, about 80% of which are singletons. The material sequenced was PBMCs. Every receptor here comes from a man aged 45-65 years in good health and CMV-seronegative. The conserved cysteine and the conserved F or W are not part of the CDR3 here. The order of the fields is V gene, CDR3 protein.

TRBV11-3 | ASSSDRGGYT
TRBV28 | ASSADTNNSPLH
TRBV7-2 | ASSLYTATNEKLF
TRBV19 | ASSIGTGQETQY
TRBV5-1 | ASKDLKGTDTQY
TRBV18 | ASSPTRGSNYGYT
TRBV5-8 | ASSLVRGNQPQH
TRBV11-2 | ASSSAKRGGLNTQY
TRBV7-9 | ASSPGGFYEQF
TRBV11-2 | ASSPGWGRGLRTEAF
TRBV7-9 | ASNPSPRVGDTDTQY
TRBV2 | ASSEQGASGQPQH
TRBV6-5 | ASSYKRQGAVEQY
TRBV5-1 | ASSPRVTGELF
TRBV5-6 | ASTLGTGAVEQY
TRBV5-1 | ASSFIGQGLTYNEQF
TRBV28 | ASRGTGGELETQY
TRBV4-1 | ASSQEGTGNNEKLF
TRBV4-2 | ASSQETSGGYEQY
TRBV10-2 | ASSESLGRNYEQY
TRBV11-2 | ASREAGGASSSGYT
TRBV4-2 | ASSQGQGIPYEQY
TRBV6-5 | ASSYSGRTGGQQF
TRBV11-2 | ASSLIVGRGTEAF
TRBV7-3 | ASSPPFVQTSYEQY
TRBV9 | ASSVAGTGGKETQY
TRBV7-3 | ASSLTSAYNEQF
TRBV7-9 | ASAGQGRTGELF
TRBV7-9 | ASSSQGLFGTQY
TRBV27 | ASSFGGVSGANVLT
TRBV5-4 | ASSPDRGSYEQY
TRBV11-3 | ASSSSDSYEQY
TRBV5-1 | ASSLGQTGTGPYNEQF
TRBV4-1 | ASSRRGTDLTDTQY
TRBV14 | ASSPKRNTEAF
TRBV5-4 | ASSPGQFPSYEQY
TRBV7-8 | ASSSGGQGAPKGNTIY
TRBV7-6 | ASSYRSSGSRNTEAF
TRBV30 | AWGQRRDTEAF
TRBV9 | ASSRSGAPSHEQY
TRBV5-1 | ASSLGDRGTEAF
TRBV9 | ASSAGTSGGEQY
TRBV7-9 | ASSRQALRTEAF
TRBV5-4 | ASSLPDSNEQF
TRBV7-2 | ASSSTGEVGGYT
TRBV19 | ASSIAQTYEQY